Below, 10 T cell receptor beta chains from the same sample are listed, as sequenced in a study of cytomegalovirus exposure and HLA in healthy donors. The primer mix had 60 Vbeta and 13 Jbeta primers. Method: immunoSEQ multiplex PCR; TCRdb's copy keeps in-frame clones and lacks some. The table records over 150,000 clones, roughly four fifths of them present only once. The specimen was PBMCs. The receptor source for this set is a man aged 50-59 years in good health and CMV-seronegative.

The chain links TRBV11-2 to TRBJ2-1; 9 bases align to TRBD1. The V gene's germline CDR1 is SGHAT and CDR2 FQNNGV. This CDR3 has 15 residues. With 6 bases clipped from V and 7 bases from J, the junction kept 10 bases outside the gene matches. CDR3 DNA sequence: TGTGCCAGCAGAACTTGGGGACAGGGTGGTAATGAGCAGTTCTTC. Its protein product is CASRTWGQGGNEQFF.

Remarks on this clone: The junction differs from germline at one of its ends, possibly a read error. V usage is TRBV7-9 and J usage is TRBJ2-5; D gene ambiguous. This CDR3 region has 12 residues. Germline CDR1 reads SEHNR; CDR2 reads FQNEAQ (reference sequence). Written as DNA, the CDR3 is TGTTCCAGCCGACTGTCCAAAGAGACCCAGTACTTC. It is translated as CSSRLSKETQYF.

V usage is TRBV18 and J usage is TRBJ2-7; D is perhaps TRBD1 (6 bases). V lost 1 base to trimming and J lost 3 bases, with 10 bases between them. There are 14 residues in the CDR3. Germline V gene sequence: CDR1 KGHSH, CDR2 LQKENI. The CDR3 here is CASSPQRTVYEQYF. CDR3 in DNA: TGTGCCAGCTCACCACAACGGACAGTCTACGAGCAGTACTTC.

The V call is TRBV6-5, the J call TRBJ1-4, with D tentatively TRBD1 (5 bases). Trimming pared 5 bases from V and 8 bases from J, leaving 15 bases between. Germline values: CDR1 MNHEY, CDR2 SVGAGI. The CDR3 loop spans 14 amino acids. The CDR3 DNA follows: TGTGCCAGCAGTCTCAGGGTTACTAGCGAAAAACTGTTTTTT. Amino acid sequence: CASSLRVTSEKLFF.

This clone has only one observation. The chain has TRBV4-1 and TRBJ2-3; TRBD2 might be the D (5 bases). From germline, CDR1 is MGHRA and CDR2 YSYEKL. V dropped 5 bases and J dropped 1 base, with 10 bases sitting between them. CDR3 length: 14 residues. The CDR3 region has the DNA TGCGCCAGCAGCTTCCGGGAACGCACAGATACGCAGTATTTT. Translating it yields CASSFRERTDTQYF.

This chain connects TRBV27 to TRBJ2-1, with TRBD1 identical over 9 bases. After removal of 2 bases from V and 3 bases from J, the junction contained 2 bases not matched to a gene. Germline V CDR1 and CDR2: MNHEY, SMNVEV (reference sequence). This CDR3 is built from 15 residues. This chain's CDR3 is CASSLGQGHYNEQFF. For the CDR3, the DNA is TGTGCCAGCAGTTTAGGACAGGGGCACTACAATGAGCAGTTCTTC.

This clone was observed a handful of times. V usage is TRBV5-6 and J usage is TRBJ1-4; possible D gene TRBD1, 6 bases. The CDR3 runs 18 residues. Looked up from germline, CDR1 is SGHDT and CDR2 is YYEEEE. V gave up 0 bases and J gave up 5 bases, with 20 bases separating them. CDR3 bases: TGTGCCAGCAGCTTGGATCCAACATGGGGAAGGGGGAATGAAAAACTGTTTTTT. Its translation is CASSLDPTWGRGNEKLFF. Full variable domain (remainder filled in from reference TRBV5-6 and TRBJ1-4): DAGVTQSPTHLIKTRGQQVTLRCSPKSGHDTVSWYQQALGQGPQFIFQYYEEEERQRGNFPDRFSGHQFPNYSSELNVNALLLGDSALYLCASSLDPTWGRGNEKLFFGSGTQLSVL.

The gene calls are TRBV7-8 and TRBJ2-5, with 7 bases that match TRBD2. J lost 3 bases, V lost 5 bases, and 12 bases had no gene match. This CDR3 comprises 16 residues. The germline V gene has CDR1 SGHVS and CDR2 FQNEAQ. CDR3 sequence (DNA): TGTGCCAGCAGCATGATAGCGGGCGAGGGGAAAGAGACCCAGTACTTC. Translated: CASSMIAGEGKETQYF.

V gene TRBV19 combines with J gene TRBJ1-4, with D possibly matching TRBD1 (6 bases). The CDR3 loop spans 14 amino acids. V shed 3 bases and J shed 11 bases, with 16 bases lying between them. Germline V gene sequence: CDR1 LNHDA, CDR2 SQIVND (reference sequence). CDR3 protein: CASSIDTGSSKLFF. The CDR3 coding sequence is TGTGCCAGTAGTATTGATACAGGGAGTTCGAAACTGTTTTTT.

The V gene is TRBV6-6, the J gene TRBJ1-2; tentative D call: TRBD1 (6 bases). Trimming took 4 bases from V and 6 from J, leaving 9 bases between them. CDR3 length: 12 amino acids. Germline CDR1 is MNHNY and CDR2 is SVGAGI (reference sequence). Written as DNA, the CDR3 is TGTGCCAGCAGTTTTACAGGGAATGGCTACACCTTC. It translates to CASSFTGNGYTF.